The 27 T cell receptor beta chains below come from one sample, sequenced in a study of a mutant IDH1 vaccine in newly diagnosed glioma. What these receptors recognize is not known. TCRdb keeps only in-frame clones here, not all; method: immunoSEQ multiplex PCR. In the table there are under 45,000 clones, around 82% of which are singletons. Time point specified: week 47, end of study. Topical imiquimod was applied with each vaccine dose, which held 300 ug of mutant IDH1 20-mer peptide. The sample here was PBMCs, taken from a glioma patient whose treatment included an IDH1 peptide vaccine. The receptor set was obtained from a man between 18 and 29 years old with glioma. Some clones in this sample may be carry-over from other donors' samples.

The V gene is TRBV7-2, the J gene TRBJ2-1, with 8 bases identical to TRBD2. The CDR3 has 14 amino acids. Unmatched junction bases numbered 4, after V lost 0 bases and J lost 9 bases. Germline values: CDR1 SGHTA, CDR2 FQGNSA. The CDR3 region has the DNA TGTGCCAGCAGCTTAGCCTCCGGACTAGCTGAGCAGTTCTTC. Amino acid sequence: CASSLASGLAEQFF.

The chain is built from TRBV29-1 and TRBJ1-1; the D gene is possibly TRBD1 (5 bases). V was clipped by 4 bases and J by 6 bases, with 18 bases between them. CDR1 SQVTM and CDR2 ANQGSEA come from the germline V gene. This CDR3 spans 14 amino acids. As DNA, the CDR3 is TGCAGCGTTGGTATGGCGGGGGTGAAGTCTGAAGCTTTCTTT. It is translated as CSVGMAGVKSEAFF. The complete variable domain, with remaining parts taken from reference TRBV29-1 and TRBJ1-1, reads SAVISQKPSRDICQRGTSLTIQCQVDSQVTMMFWYRQQPGQSLTLIATANQGSEATYESGFVIDKFPISRPNLTFSTLTVSNMSPEDSSIYLCSVGMAGVKSEAFFGQGTRLTVV.

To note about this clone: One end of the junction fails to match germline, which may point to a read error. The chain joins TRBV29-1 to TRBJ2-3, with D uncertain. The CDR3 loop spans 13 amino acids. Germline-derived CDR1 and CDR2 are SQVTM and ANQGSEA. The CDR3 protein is CSVAPVVPDNPRF. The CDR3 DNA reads TGCAGCGTTGCCCCGGTCGTTCCCGATAACCCAAGATTT.

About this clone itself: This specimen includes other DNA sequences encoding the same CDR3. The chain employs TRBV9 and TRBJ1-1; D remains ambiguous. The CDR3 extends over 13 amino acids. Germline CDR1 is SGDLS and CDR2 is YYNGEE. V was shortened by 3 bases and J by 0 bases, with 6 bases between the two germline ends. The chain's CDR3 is CASSGTMNTEAFF. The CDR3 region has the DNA TGTGCCAGCAGCGGGACCATGAACACTGAAGCTTTCTTT. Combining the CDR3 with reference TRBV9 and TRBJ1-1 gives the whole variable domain DSGVTQTPKHLITATGQRVTLRCSPRSGDLSVYWYQQSLDQGLQFLIQYYNGEERAKGNILERFSAQQFPDLHSELNLSSLELGDSALYFCASSGTMNTEAFFGQGTRLTVV.

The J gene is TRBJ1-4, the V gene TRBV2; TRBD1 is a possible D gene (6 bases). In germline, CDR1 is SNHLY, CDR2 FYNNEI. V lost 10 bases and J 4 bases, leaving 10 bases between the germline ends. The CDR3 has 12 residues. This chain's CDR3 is CATGQNNEKLFF. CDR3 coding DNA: TGTGCCACCGGACAGAATAATGAAAAACTGTTTTTT.

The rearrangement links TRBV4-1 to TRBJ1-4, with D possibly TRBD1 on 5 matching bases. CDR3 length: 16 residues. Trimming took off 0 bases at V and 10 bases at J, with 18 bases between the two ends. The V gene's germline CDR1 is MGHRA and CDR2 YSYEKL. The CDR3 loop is CASSQEVEGPVLKLFF. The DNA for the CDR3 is TGCGCCAGCAGCCAAGAGGTCGAGGGGCCAGTCCTAAAACTGTTTTTT.

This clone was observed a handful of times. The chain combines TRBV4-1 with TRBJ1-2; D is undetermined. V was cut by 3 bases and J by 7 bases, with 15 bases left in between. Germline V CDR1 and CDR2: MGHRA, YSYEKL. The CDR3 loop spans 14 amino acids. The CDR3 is CASSHQEVMVGYTF. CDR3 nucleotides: TGCGCCAGCAGCCACCAAGAGGTAATGGTTGGCTACACCTTC.

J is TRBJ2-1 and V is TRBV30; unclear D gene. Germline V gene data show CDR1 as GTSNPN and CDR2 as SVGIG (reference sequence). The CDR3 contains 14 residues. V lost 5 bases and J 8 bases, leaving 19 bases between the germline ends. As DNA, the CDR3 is TGTGCCTGGGCCCGGTTTGGTTCTGTCGATGAGCAGTTCTTC. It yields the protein CAWARFGSVDEQFF.

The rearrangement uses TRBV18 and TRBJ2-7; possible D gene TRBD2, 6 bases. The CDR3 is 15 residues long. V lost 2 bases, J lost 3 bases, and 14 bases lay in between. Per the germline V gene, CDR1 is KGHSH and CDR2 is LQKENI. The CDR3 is CASSPRIGGSYEQYF. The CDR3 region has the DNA TGTGCCAGCTCACCAAGGATCGGGGGAAGCTACGAGCAGTACTTC. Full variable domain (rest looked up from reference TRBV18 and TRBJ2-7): NAGVMQNPRHLVRRRGQEARLRCSPMKGHSHVYWYRQLPEEGLKFMVYLQKENIIDESGMPKERFSAEFPKEGPSILRIQQVVRGDSAAYFCASSPRIGGSYEQYFGPGTRLTVT.

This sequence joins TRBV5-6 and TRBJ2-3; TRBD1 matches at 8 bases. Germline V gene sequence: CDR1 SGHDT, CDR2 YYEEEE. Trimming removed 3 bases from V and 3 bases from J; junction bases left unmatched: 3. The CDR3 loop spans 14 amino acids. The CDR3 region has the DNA TGTGCCAGCAGCTCCGGACAGGGAACAGATACGCAGTATTTT. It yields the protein CASSSGQGTDTQYF.

The CDR3: CASSWDRGRGGYTF. CDR3 nucleotide sequence: TGTGCCAGCAGCTGGGACAGGGGGCGCGGTGGCTACACCTTC. The chain couples TRBV5-6 to TRBJ1-2, with 12 bases lining up with TRBD1. The junction had 4 bases not matched to a gene; V was cut back by 3 bases and J by 7 bases. Per the germline V gene, CDR1 is SGHDT and CDR2 is YYEEEE. The CDR3 has 14 residues.

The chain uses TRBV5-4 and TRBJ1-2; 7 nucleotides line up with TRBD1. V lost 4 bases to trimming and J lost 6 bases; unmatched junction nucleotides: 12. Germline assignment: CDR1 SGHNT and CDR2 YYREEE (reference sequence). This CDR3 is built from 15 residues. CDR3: CASSRQGVVGHGYTF. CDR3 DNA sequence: TGTGCCAGCAGCAGACAGGGAGTCGTAGGCCATGGCTACACCTTC. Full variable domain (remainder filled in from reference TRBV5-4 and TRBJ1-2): ETGVTQSPTHLIKTRGQQVTLRCSSQSGHNTVSWYQQALGQGPQFIFQYYREEENGRGNFPPRFSGLQFPNYSSELNVNALELDDSALYLCASSRQGVVGHGYTFGSGTRLTVV.

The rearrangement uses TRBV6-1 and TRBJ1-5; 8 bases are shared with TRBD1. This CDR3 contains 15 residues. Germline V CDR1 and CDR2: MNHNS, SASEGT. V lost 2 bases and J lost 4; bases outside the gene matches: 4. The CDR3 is CASSEQGAVNQPQHF. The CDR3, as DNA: TGTGCCAGCAGTGAACAGGGGGCAGTTAATCAGCCCCAGCATTTT.

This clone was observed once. The chain's CDR3 is CATSRVPSHEQYF. Written as DNA, the CDR3 is TGTGCCACCAGCAGAGTACCCTCTCACGAGCAGTACTTC. The chain combines TRBV15 with TRBJ2-7; D is unresolved. The germline CDR1 and CDR2 sequences are LNHNV and YYDKDF (reference sequence). The CDR3 runs 13 residues. V was pared by 1 base and J by 5 bases, with 9 bases between. Full variable domain (rest looked up from reference TRBV15 and TRBJ2-7): DAMVIQNPRYQVTQFGKPVTLSCSQTLNHNVMYWYQQKSSQAPKLLFHYYDKDFNNEADTPDNFQSRRPNTSFCFLDIRSPGLGDTAMYLCATSRVPSHEQYFGPGTRLTVT.

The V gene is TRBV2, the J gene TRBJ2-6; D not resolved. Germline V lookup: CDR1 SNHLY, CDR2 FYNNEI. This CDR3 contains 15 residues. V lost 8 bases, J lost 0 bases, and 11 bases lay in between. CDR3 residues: CASPPRLSGANVLTF. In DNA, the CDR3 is TGTGCCAGCCCACCACGACTCTCTGGGGCCAACGTCCTGACTTTC.

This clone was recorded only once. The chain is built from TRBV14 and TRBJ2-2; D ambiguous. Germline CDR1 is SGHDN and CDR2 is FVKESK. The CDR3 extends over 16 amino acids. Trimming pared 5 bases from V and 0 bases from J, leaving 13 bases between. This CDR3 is CASSSGPMANTGELFF. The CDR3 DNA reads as TGTGCCAGCAGCTCCGGTCCGATGGCGAACACCGGGGAGCTGTTTTTT.

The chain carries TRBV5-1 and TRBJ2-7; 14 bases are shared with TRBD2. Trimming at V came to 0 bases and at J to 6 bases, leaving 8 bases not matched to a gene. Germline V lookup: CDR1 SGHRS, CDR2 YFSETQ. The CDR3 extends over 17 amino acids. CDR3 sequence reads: CASSLVPGLAGDGEQYF. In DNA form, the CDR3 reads TGCGCCAGCAGCTTGGTACCGGGACTAGCGGGAGATGGCGAGCAGTACTTC.

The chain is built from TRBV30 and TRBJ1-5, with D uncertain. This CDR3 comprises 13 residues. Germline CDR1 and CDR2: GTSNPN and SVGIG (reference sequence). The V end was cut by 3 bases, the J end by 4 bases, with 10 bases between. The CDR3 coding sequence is TGTGCCTGGAGCCTGAGTGGGAATCAGCCCCAGCATTTT. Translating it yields CAWSLSGNQPQHF.

The CDR3 DNA reads as TGTGCCAGCAGCTTATCCGGAGGAGCCAAAAACATTCAGTACTTC. Protein: CASSLSGGAKNIQYF. This rearrangement joins TRBV7-9 to TRBJ2-4; perhaps TRBD2 as D (5 bases). From germline, CDR1 is SEHNR and CDR2 FQNEAQ (reference sequence). V was cut by 2 bases and J by 0 bases, with 8 bases left in between. This CDR3 has 15 amino acids.

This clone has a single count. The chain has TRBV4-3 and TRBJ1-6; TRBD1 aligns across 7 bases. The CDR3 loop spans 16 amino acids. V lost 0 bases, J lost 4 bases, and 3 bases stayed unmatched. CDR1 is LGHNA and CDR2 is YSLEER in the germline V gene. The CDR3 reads CASSQDRGQYNSPLHF. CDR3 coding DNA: TGCGCCAGCAGCCAAGATCGGGGACAGTATAATTCACCCCTCCACTTT.

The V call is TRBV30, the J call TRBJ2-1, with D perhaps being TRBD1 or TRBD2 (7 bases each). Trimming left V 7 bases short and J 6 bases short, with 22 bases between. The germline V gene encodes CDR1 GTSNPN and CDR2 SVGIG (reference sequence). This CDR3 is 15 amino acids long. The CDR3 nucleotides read TGTGCCTTAACCCTGAGGGAGGGGGCATTCAATGAGCAGTTCTTC. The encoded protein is CALTLREGAFNEQFF.

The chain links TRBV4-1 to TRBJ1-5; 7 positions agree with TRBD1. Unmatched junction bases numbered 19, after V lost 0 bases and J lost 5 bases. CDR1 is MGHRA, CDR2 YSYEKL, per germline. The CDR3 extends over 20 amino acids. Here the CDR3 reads CASSQEEGTKLNRGYQPQHF. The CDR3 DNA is TGCGCCAGCAGCCAAGAAGAAGGCACCAAACTAAACAGGGGATATCAGCCCCAGCATTTT.

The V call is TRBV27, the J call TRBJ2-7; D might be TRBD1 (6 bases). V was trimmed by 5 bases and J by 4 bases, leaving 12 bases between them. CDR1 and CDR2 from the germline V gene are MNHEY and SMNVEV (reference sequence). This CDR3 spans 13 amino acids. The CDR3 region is CASSRTTGYEQYF. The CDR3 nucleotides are TGTGCCAGCAGTCGCACGACAGGATACGAGCAGTACTTC.

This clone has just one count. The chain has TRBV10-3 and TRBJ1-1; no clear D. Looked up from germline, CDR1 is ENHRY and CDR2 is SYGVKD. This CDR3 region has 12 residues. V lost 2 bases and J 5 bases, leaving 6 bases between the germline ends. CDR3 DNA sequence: TGTGCCATCAGTGAGAGAGGGACTGAAGCTTTCTTT. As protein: CAISERGTEAFF.

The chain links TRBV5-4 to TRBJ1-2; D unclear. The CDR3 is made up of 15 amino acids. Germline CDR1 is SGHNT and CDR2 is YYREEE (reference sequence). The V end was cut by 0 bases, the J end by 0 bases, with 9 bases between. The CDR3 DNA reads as TGTGCCAGCAGCTTGGGCCTCGATTCTAACTATGGCTACACCTTC. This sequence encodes CASSLGLDSNYGYTF.

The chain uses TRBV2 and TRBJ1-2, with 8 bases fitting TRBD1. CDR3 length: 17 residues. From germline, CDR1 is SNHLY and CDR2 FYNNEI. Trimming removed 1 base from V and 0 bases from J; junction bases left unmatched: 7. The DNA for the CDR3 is TGTGCCAGCAGTGAAGGGCTAAGACAGGGGACTAACTATGGCTACACCTTC. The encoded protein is CASSEGLRQGTNYGYTF.

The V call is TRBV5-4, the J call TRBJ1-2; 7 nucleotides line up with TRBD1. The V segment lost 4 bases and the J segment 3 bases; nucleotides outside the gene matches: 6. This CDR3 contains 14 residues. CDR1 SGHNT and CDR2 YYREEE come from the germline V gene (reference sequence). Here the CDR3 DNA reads TGTGCCAGCAGCCGAGGGGGCGCGGACTATGGCTACACCTTC. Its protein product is CASSRGGADYGYTF.